This TCR beta chain was recorded in a study of T cell changes during pregnancy in multiple sclerosis. Sequenced by immunoSEQ multiplex PCR; TCRdb stores in-frame clones only, minus some. The sample lists about 1,200 clones; 80% were seen once. V was shortened by 5 bases and J by 0 bases, with 11 bases between the two germline ends. Germline CDR1 SNHLY, CDR2 FYNNEI. CDR3 size: 15 residues. Sequencing was carried out using CD4+ T cells from PBMCs (not recorded whether the cells were cultured). The TCR sequence derives from a female patient with multiple sclerosis, enrolled in a pregnancy study. Some clones in this sample may be carry-over from other donors' samples. V and J are TRBV2 and TRBJ1-3; weak D call: TRBD1 (6 bases). The CDR3 DNA sequence: TGTGCCAGCAGTCTGACAGGCTACTCTGGAAACACCATATATTTT. Amino acids: CASSLTGYSGNTIYF. The complete variable domain, with remaining parts taken from reference TRBV2 and TRBJ1-3, reads EPEVTQTPSHQVTQMGQEVILRCVPISNHLYFYWYRQILGQKVEFLVSFYNNEISEKSEIFDDQFSVERPDGSNFTLKIRSTKLEDSAMYFCASSLTGYSGNTIYFGEGSWLTVV.